The 23 T cell receptor beta chains below all came from one sample that was sequenced in a study of identical twins. From the 5' RACE reads, TCRdb called clonotypes with MiXCR, one entry per CDR3 protein. Altogether 500,000 or so distinct CDR3 sequences are present, 20% to 25% being singletons, with the ten largest covering around 1%. This sample was also put to use in a study of T cells expressing NK-cell markers.

The sequenced sample consisted of CD4+ T cells sorted from blood. Receptors originate from a woman under 30 in good health.

This clonotype turned up a few times. The chain carries TRBV6-6 and TRBJ2-6; D perhaps matches TRBD1 (6 bases). Germline V gene data show CDR1 as MNHNY and CDR2 as SVGAGI (reference sequence). V was shortened by 6 bases and J by 18 bases, with 21 bases between the two germline ends. The CDR3 is made up of 13 amino acids. This CDR3 reads CASSPRGEGRATF. DNA of the CDR3: TGTGCCAGCAGCCCCAGGGGAGAGGGTAGAGCGACTTTC.

This sequence joins TRBV9 and TRBJ2-7; 10 nucleotides line up with TRBD2. CDR1 and CDR2 from the germline V gene are SGDLS and YYNGEE. This CDR3 region has 15 residues. The V and J ends lost 4 bases and 1 base, in that order; junction bases with no gene match: 5. CDR3 region: CASSPTSGASYEQYF. In nucleotides, the CDR3 is TGTGCCAGCAGCCCCACTAGCGGGGCTTCCTACGAGCAGTACTTC.

In this sample, this clonotype turned up a few times. V and J are TRBV12-3 or TRBV12-4 and TRBJ1-5; possibly TRBD1 for D (6 bases). CDR3 length: 14 residues. V was clipped by 7 bases and J by 0 bases, with 10 bases between them. As DNA, the CDR3 is TGTGCCAGCACCGGACAGATTAGCAATCAGCCCCAGCATTTT. It specifies CASTGQISNQPQHF.

The chain joins TRBV20-1 to TRBJ1-1; no clear D. Trimming cost V 6 bases and J 2 bases, with 13 bases left between them. The germline V gene encodes CDR1 DFQATT and CDR2 SNEGSKA (reference sequence). CDR3 size: 13 residues. CDR3 protein: CSAKNSLNTEAFF. The DNA of the CDR3 is TGCAGTGCCAAGAACAGCCTCAACACTGAAGCTTTCTTT.

V and J are TRBV5-1 and TRBJ2-3; TRBD2 matches at 7 bases. In germline, CDR1 is SGHRS, CDR2 YFSETQ. Unmatched junction bases numbered 7, after V lost 3 bases and J lost 0 bases. The CDR3 is made up of 16 amino acids. The CDR3 region has the DNA TGCGCCAGCAGCTCGGGGGGTAGCGGGAGCACAGATACGCAGTATTTT. It specifies CASSSGGSGSTDTQYF.

The V call is TRBV20-1, the J call TRBJ2-1, with D perhaps matching TRBD2 (6 bases). The length of the CDR3 is 11 residues. CDR1 is DFQATT, CDR2 SNEGSKA, per germline (reference sequence). The V gene lost 5 bases and the J gene lost 7 bases, with 9 bases spanning the gap. CDR3 DNA: TGCAGTGCTCAAGGACTAAATGAGCAGTTCTTC. It specifies CSAQGLNEQFF.

This clonotype has ten or more counts. J is TRBJ2-1 and V is TRBV6-5; TRBD2 matches 8 bases. The V gene end was trimmed by 0 bases and the J gene end by 7 bases; junction bases not matched to a gene: 5. CDR3 size: 15 residues. Germline V gene sequence: CDR1 MNHEY, CDR2 SVGAGI. The CDR3 bases are TGTGCCAGCAGTTACTCGGGCAGCGGGGGTAATGAGCAGTTCTTC. Translation: CASSYSGSGGNEQFF.

The CDR3 protein is CASSPTRQGLAGTLTYEQYF. The CDR3 DNA is TGTGCCAGCAGTCCAACCAGGCAGGGACTAGCGGGGACCCTGACGTACGAGCAGTACTTC. The chain employs TRBV12-3 or TRBV12-4 and TRBJ2-7; the match to TRBD2 covers 13 bases. This CDR3 is 20 amino acids long. The junction had 20 bases not matched to a gene; V was cut back by 5 bases and J by 4 bases.

This chain links TRBV5-1 with TRBJ2-3; D perhaps matches TRBD1 (5 bases). The V gene lost 1 base and the J gene lost 3 bases, with 12 bases spanning the gap. The germline V gene encodes CDR1 SGHRS and CDR2 YFSETQ. The CDR3 is made up of 15 amino acids. The CDR3 DNA follows: TGCGCCAGCAGCTTGCAGGGAATGGGGACAGATACGCAGTATTTT. It yields the protein CASSLQGMGTDTQYF.

This clonotype has a handful of counts. This chain uses TRBV29-1 with TRBJ2-1, with D perhaps matching TRBD2 (6 bases). V lost 8 bases and J lost 4, with 15 bases in between. The germline gives CDR1 SQVTM, CDR2 ANQGSEA. This CDR3 contains 13 residues. The DNA of the CDR3 is TGCAGCTTCAGAGCGGGCTATTACAATGAGCAGTTCTTC. It specifies CSFRAGYYNEQFF.

The chain uses TRBV27 and TRBJ2-7, with 13 bases identical to TRBD2. The CDR3 extends over 17 amino acids. V shed 4 bases, J shed 4 bases, and the junction held 10 bases outside the gene matches. Germline V gene sequence: CDR1 MNHEY, CDR2 SMNVEV (reference sequence). CDR3 sequence: CASSSRTSGGPAYEQYF. CDR3 in DNA: TGTGCCAGCAGTTCGAGGACTAGCGGGGGCCCGGCGTACGAGCAGTACTTC.

CDR3 sequence (DNA): TGTGCCAGCAGCTTAGTCGGGACAGGGCAGTTCTTC. Translation: CASSLVGTGQFF. V is TRBV11-3 and J is TRBJ2-1, with 8 bases that match TRBD1. Germline lookup yields CDR1 SGHNT and CDR2 YENEEA. There are 12 residues in the CDR3. The V gene end was trimmed by 1 base and the J gene end by 12 bases; junction bases not matched to a gene: 2.

The sample holds many counts of this clonotype. The rearrangement uses TRBV3-1 and TRBJ2-5; a weak D match, TRBD1 (6 bases). The CDR3 totals 15 residues. With 6 bases removed from V and 2 bases from J, the gap between germline ends came to 16 bases. Germline CDR1 reads LGHDT; CDR2 reads YNNKEL (reference sequence). CDR3 nucleotide sequence: TGTGCCAGCAGTCCCGGGACACACACGCAAGAGACCCAGTACTTC. Translating it yields CASSPGTHTQETQYF.

V usage is TRBV5-1 and J usage is TRBJ2-7; possibly TRBD2 for D (5 bases). Germline V gene lookup returns CDR1 SGHRS and CDR2 YFSETQ. This CDR3 spans 16 amino acids. Trimming removed 4 bases from V and 7 bases from J, with 24 bases in between. CDR3 DNA sequence: TGCGCCAGCAGCCTAAATACTATTATTTATACGGGAGAGCAGTACTTC. Amino acids: CASSLNTIIYTGEQYF. Full variable domain (remainder filled in from reference TRBV5-1 and TRBJ2-7): KAGVTQTPRYLIKTRGQQVTLSCSPISGHRSVSWYQQTPGQGLQFLFEYFSETQRNKGNFPGRFSGRQFSNSRSEMNVSTLELGDSALYLCASSLNTIIYTGEQYFGPGTRLTVT.

This clonotype was observed a few times. This chain uses TRBV7-2 with TRBJ2-7, with a weak D call TRBD2 (6 bases). CDR3 length: 15 amino acids. The V and J ends lost 5 bases and 1 base respectively, with 15 bases between them. Germline CDR1 SGHTA, CDR2 FQGNSA. The CDR3 nucleotides read TGTGCCAGCAGCCATAACGGGGGAAGATCCTACGAGCAGTACTTC. This sequence encodes CASSHNGGRSYEQYF.

This clonotype showed up just a few times. In DNA form, the CDR3 reads TGTGCCAGCAGTACCGGGACAGAAGGGTATTCACCCCTCCACTTT. This sequence encodes CASSTGTEGYSPLHF. This chain uses TRBV6-1 with TRBJ1-6; the match to TRBD1 covers 7 bases. Germline V CDR1 and CDR2: MNHNS, SASEGT. CDR3 length: 15 amino acids. J was trimmed by 8 bases and V by 5 bases; bases with no gene match: 9.

V and J are TRBV7-9 and TRBJ2-2; no clear D gene. There are 16 residues in the CDR3. V lost 7 bases and J 5 bases, leaving 20 bases between the germline ends. The germline V gene encodes CDR1 SEHNR and CDR2 FQNEAQ (reference sequence). The CDR3 protein is CASNPRGGVGTGELFF. For the CDR3, the DNA is TGTGCCAGCAACCCACGAGGTGGTGTAGGAACCGGGGAGCTGTTTTTT.

The V call is TRBV10-3, the J call TRBJ2-3, with D uncertain. Trimming cost V 2 bases and J 1 base, with 4 bases left between them. The CDR3 consists of 13 residues. Per germline, CDR1 ENHRY and CDR2 SYGVKD. CDR3 protein: CAISEAGTDTQYF. Written as DNA, the CDR3 is TGTGCCATCAGTGAGGCGGGCACAGATACGCAGTATTTT.

The chain employs TRBV3-1 and TRBJ2-1; D call uncertain. The CDR3 runs 13 residues. V was cut by 4 bases and J by 12 bases, with 16 bases left in between. Germline assignment: CDR1 LGHDT and CDR2 YNNKEL (reference sequence). The CDR3 sequence: CASSPYLGNRQFF. In nucleotides, the CDR3 is TGTGCCAGCAGCCCTTACTTGGGGAACAGGCAGTTCTTC.

CDR3 residues: CASSASSGTYLLGTQYF. CDR3 DNA: TGTGCCAGCAGCGCATCCTCCGGGACGTACCTCCTAGGTACGCAGTATTTT. The chain employs TRBV9 and TRBJ2-3; D tentatively fits TRBD1 or TRBD2 (5 bases each). CDR1 is SGDLS and CDR2 is YYNGEE in the germline V gene. The CDR3 runs to 17 residues. Trimming took off 3 bases at V and 8 bases at J, with 25 bases between the two ends.

The V gene is TRBV4-3, the J gene TRBJ2-3, with D tentatively TRBD2 (5 bases). The V end was cut by 5 bases, the J end by 5 bases, with 11 bases between. The CDR3 has 13 amino acids. Germline CDR1 reads LGHNA; CDR2 reads YSLEER. This CDR3 is CASSSGMGDTQYF. DNA for the CDR3: TGCGCCAGCAGCTCGGGGATGGGAGATACGCAGTATTTT.

This clonotype appeared a few times. This rearrangement joins TRBV5-1 to TRBJ2-1, with 9 bases that match TRBD1. V trimming: 3 bases; J trimming: 8 bases; junction bases outside the gene matches: 12. Germline values: CDR1 SGHRS, CDR2 YFSETQ. The CDR3 contains 16 residues. CDR3 sequence (DNA): TGCGCCAGCAGCTCGCAAGGGGACAGGGATAGTCATGAGCAGTTCTTC. Protein product: CASSSQGDRDSHEQFF.

This clonotype was seen a handful of times. V and J are TRBV6-2 or TRBV6-3 and TRBJ2-1; D gene ambiguous. Germline V gene data show CDR1 as MNHEY and CDR2 as SVGEGT. V lost 8 bases and J 4 bases, leaving 9 bases between the germline ends. The CDR3 is made up of 12 amino acids. The CDR3 DNA reads as TGTGCCAGCGCGGCGGCTTACAATGAGCAGTTCTTC. This encodes CASAAAYNEQFF.